This T cell receptor beta chain was recorded in a study of breast tumors, draining lymph nodes, adjacent tissues. Findings and limits, study-wide: Data only fit, rather than demonstrated, lymph node origin of most tumor T cells. The data were judged consistent with most tumor T cells coming from lymph node and expanding in tumor. Tumor TCR diversity was below lymph nodes but above nontumor tissue. Tumor and nontumor repertoires were significantly more similar in luminal-like than in basal-like breast cancer.

This clonotype was seen repeatedly, ten times or more. Its antigen remains unknown. Using its own MiXCR run on the multiplex PCR reads, TCRdb lists one record per CDR3 protein. The repertoire includes about 32,000 distinct CDR3 sequences, just over 35% of them detected once, and roughly a tenth sits in the top ten. CDR3 length: 12 residues. V was pared by 8 bases and J by 9 bases, with 8 bases of the junction left unmatched. Per the germline V gene, CDR1 is MNHEY and CDR2 is SVGEGT. The clonotype originates from a female donor with breast cancer. Some clones in this sample may be carry-over from other donors' samples. The sample was breast tumor tissue. The chain carries TRBV6-2 or TRBV6-3 and TRBJ2-3, with 7 bases fitting TRBD2. CDR3 DNA sequence: TGTGCCAGCCAGCCGGGGGGTATAACGCAGTATTTT. Translated: CASQPGGITQYF.